The 30 T cell receptor beta chains listed next were all sequenced from one sample in a study of OX40 agonist ivuxolimab in advanced cancers. Library preparation was by the immunoSEQ multiplex PCR assay. This is the immuneACCESS table as TCRdb keeps it, with only in-frame sequences that have V and J called. A part of the clones is gone; compared with another copy, unresolved V genes explain less than half, and the rest is unexplained. Within this sample are about 32,000 clones, with 84% of them counted one time only. The top ten clonotypes cover about 20% of the sample. Sequences were derived from CD4+ or CD8+ T cells sorted from blood, sampled in a trial of the OX40 agonist ivuxolimab. The receptors originated from an adult with an advanced solid tumor such as melanoma, head and neck, liver or kidney cancer.

This chain uses TRBV4-1 with TRBJ1-5; D gene ambiguous. CDR1 and CDR2 (germline): MGHRA, YSYEKL. The V end lost 4 bases, the J end lost 4 bases, and 14 bases lay between the germline ends. The CDR3 runs 15 residues. The CDR3 is CASSPMVTTNQPQHF. In DNA form, the CDR3 reads TGCGCCAGCAGCCCCATGGTCACAACGAATCAGCCCCAGCATTTT.

This chain connects TRBV15 to TRBJ2-5, with TRBD2 identical over 8 bases. V gave up 5 bases and J gave up 5 bases; unmatched junction bases: 10. This CDR3 has 15 amino acids. Germline CDR1 is LNHNV and CDR2 is YYDKDF (reference sequence). The CDR3: CATSLLAERGETQYF. The CDR3 bases are TGTGCCACCAGCTTACTAGCGGAAAGGGGGGAGACCCAGTACTTC.

This chain links TRBV5-1 with TRBJ2-7; D call uncertain. V lost 3 bases to trimming and J lost 3 bases, with 7 bases between them. The CDR3 extends over 12 amino acids. CDR1 and CDR2 (germline): SGHRS, YFSETQ. This CDR3 is CASSYTFYEQYF. As DNA, the CDR3 is TGCGCCAGCAGCTACACCTTCTACGAGCAGTACTTC.

This clone was observed a single time. V and J are TRBV5-1 and TRBJ2-5; TRBD2 aligns across 10 bases. This CDR3 spans 15 amino acids. Germline V gives CDR1 SGHRS, CDR2 YFSETQ. With 2 bases clipped from V and 5 bases from J, the junction kept 6 bases outside the gene matches. The chain's CDR3 is CASSFPTSGVETQYF. In DNA form, the CDR3 reads TGCGCCAGCAGCTTTCCAACTAGCGGGGTCGAGACCCAGTACTTC.

The chain employs TRBV6-5 and TRBJ1-1; D possibly corresponds to TRBD1 (5 bases). From germline, CDR1 is MNHEY and CDR2 SVGAGI. With 0 bases removed from V and 6 bases from J, the gap between germline ends came to 8 bases. This CDR3 has 13 residues. CDR3 in amino acids: CASSYSRGSEAFF. For the CDR3, the DNA is TGTGCCAGCAGTTACTCGAGGGGTTCTGAAGCTTTCTTT.

The V call is TRBV7-9, the J call TRBJ2-1; D not resolved. CDR3 length: 12 residues. Germline V CDR1 and CDR2: SEHNR, FQNEAQ (reference sequence). The V gene lost 6 bases and the J gene lost 6 bases, with 9 bases spanning the gap. CDR3 amino acids: CASSHFANEQFF. CDR3 coding DNA: TGTGCCAGCAGTCACTTTGCCAATGAGCAGTTCTTC.

The chain has TRBV4-3 and TRBJ2-3, with D possibly TRBD2 on 6 matching bases. Germline assignment: CDR1 LGHNA and CDR2 YSLEER. This CDR3 spans 15 amino acids. V lost 3 bases to trimming and J lost 0 bases, with 10 bases between them. The CDR3 here is CASSQGGSSTDTQYF. Written as DNA, the CDR3 is TGCGCCAGCAGCCAGGGAGGTTCTAGCACAGATACGCAGTATTTT.

This chain links TRBV9 with TRBJ2-3; 9 nucleotides line up with TRBD1. Germline trimming cut 4 bases from V and 5 bases from J; bases unmatched to any gene: 8. CDR1 SGDLS and CDR2 YYNGEE come from the germline V gene. The CDR3 length is 15 residues. The CDR3 region is CASSPRTGEEDTQYF. The CDR3 DNA reads as TGTGCCAGCAGCCCTCGGACAGGGGAGGAAGATACGCAGTATTTT. Looking up the rest from reference TRBV9 and TRBJ2-3 gives the full variable domain: DSGVTQTPKHLITATGQRVTLRCSPRSGDLSVYWYQQSLDQGLQFLIQYYNGEERAKGNILERFSAQQFPDLHSELNLSSLELGDSALYFCASSPRTGEEDTQYFGPGTRLTVL.

The rearrangement links TRBV9 to TRBJ2-7; D uncertain. The CDR3 length is 13 residues. Per germline, CDR1 SGDLS and CDR2 YYNGEE. Trimming removed 3 bases from V and 4 bases from J, with 11 bases in between. Here the CDR3 DNA reads TGTGCCAGCAGCGGGCCCAAGGGATACGAGCAGTACTTC. Its translation: CASSGPKGYEQYF.

The chain links TRBV27 to TRBJ2-2; D is uncertain. The CDR3 is 12 amino acids. Trimming took 4 bases from V and 4 from J, leaving 4 bases between them. Per germline, CDR1 MNHEY and CDR2 SMNVEV (reference sequence). CDR3 sequence (DNA): TGTGCCAGCAGTTCGTTCACCGGGGAGCTGTTTTTT. Amino acids: CASSSFTGELFF.

The rearrangement links TRBV7-2 to TRBJ2-7; a weak D match, TRBD2 (5 bases). This CDR3 is 15 amino acids long. The germline gives CDR1 SGHTA, CDR2 FQGNSA. Trimming removed 2 bases at V and 3 bases at J, with 14 bases between. In nucleotides, the CDR3 is TGTGCCAGCAGCTTATTGCGACTACCGATCTACGAGCAGTACTTC. Its translation is CASSLLRLPIYEQYF.

This chain links TRBV6-6 with TRBJ2-5, with TRBD2 matching over 7 bases. Germline values: CDR1 MNHNY, CDR2 SVGAGI (reference sequence). The CDR3 is 14 amino acids. J gave up 4 bases and V 2 bases, and 4 bases lay outside the gene matches. CDR3 sequence: CASSYQSGAETQYF. CDR3 sequence (DNA): TGTGCCAGCAGTTACCAAAGCGGGGCAGAGACCCAGTACTTC.

The chain combines TRBV7-6 with TRBJ2-2; 10 positions match TRBD2. This CDR3 is built from 17 residues. Trimming took 5 bases from V and 0 from J; bases not matched to a gene: 6. Germline loops: CDR1 SGHVS, CDR2 FNYEAQ. The CDR3 region is CASSVLLAGANTGELFF. CDR3 coding DNA: TGTGCCAGCAGCGTCCTGCTAGCGGGGGCGAACACCGGGGAGCTGTTTTTT.

The chain joins TRBV28 to TRBJ1-3, with D perhaps matching TRBD1 (5 bases). The CDR3 spans 16 residues. CDR1 is MDHEN and CDR2 is SYDVKM in the germline V gene. Trimming shortened V by 3 bases and J by 1 base, and 13 bases separated the two germline ends. CDR3 residues: CASSLPGTGSGNTIYF. CDR3 nucleotide sequence: TGTGCCAGCAGTTTGCCCGGGACTGGGTCTGGAAACACCATATATTTT.

This chain uses TRBV25-1 with TRBJ2-7; D perhaps matches TRBD1 (5 bases). The CDR3 is 12 residues long. Germline V gene data show CDR1 as MGHDK and CDR2 as SYGVNS. Trimming stripped 2 bases from V and 6 bases from J, with 8 bases between. The CDR3 is CASSEEGVEQYF. CDR3 nucleotide sequence: TGTGCCAGCAGTGAAGAAGGGGTCGAGCAGTACTTC.

This sequence joins TRBV4-1 and TRBJ1-1, with TRBD1 matching over 9 bases. The CDR3 is 14 residues long. Looked up from germline, CDR1 is MGHRA and CDR2 is YSYEKL. V gave up 3 bases and J gave up 7 bases; unmatched junction bases: 6. The CDR3 is CASSHLDRGIEAFF. CDR3 bases: TGCGCCAGCAGCCACTTGGACAGGGGTATTGAAGCTTTCTTT.

This sequence joins TRBV11-2 and TRBJ2-7, with D possibly called TRBD1 or TRBD2 (5 bases each). The CDR3 loop spans 15 amino acids. The germline gives CDR1 SGHAT, CDR2 FQNNGV. Trimming pared 0 bases from V and 3 bases from J, leaving 12 bases between. Here the CDR3 reads CASSLDPGRIYEQYF. The CDR3 coding sequence is TGTGCCAGCAGCTTAGATCCGGGACGGATCTACGAGCAGTACTTC.

The CDR3 reads CASSFWDSEETQYF. CDR3 sequence (DNA): TGTGCCAGCAGCTTCTGGGACAGCGAAGAGACCCAGTACTTC. The rearrangement joins TRBV7-9 to TRBJ2-5, with 7 positions matching TRBD1. This CDR3 region has 14 residues. CDR1 SEHNR and CDR2 FQNEAQ come from the germline V gene (reference sequence). The junction had 4 bases not matched to a gene; V was cut back by 3 bases and J by 3 bases.

The CDR3 DNA reads TGCGCCAGCAGCCTACAGCTAGCATCGAATTACGAGCAGTACTTC. It codes for CASSLQLASNYEQYF. The chain recombines TRBV4-1 with TRBJ2-7; a possible D gene is TRBD2 (5 bases). Trimming shortened V by 4 bases and J by 4 bases, and 17 bases separated the two germline ends. There are 15 residues in the CDR3. CDR1 and CDR2 from the germline V gene are MGHRA and YSYEKL.

The J gene is TRBJ1-2, the V gene TRBV20-1, with D possibly TRBD1 on 6 matching bases. Between the trimmed V and J ends, which lost 7 bases and 10 bases, there was a span of 16 bases. The CDR3 runs 11 residues. Germline-derived CDR1 and CDR2 are DFQATT and SNEGSKA (reference sequence). CDR3 nucleotide sequence: TGCAGTGTTAGGGACCTGGGGGCCTACACCTTC. Its translation is CSVRDLGAYTF.

The chain couples TRBV6-6 to TRBJ2-3, with unresolved D. V lost 2 bases to trimming and J lost 5 bases, with 2 bases between them. The CDR3 spans 11 residues. In germline, CDR1 is MNHNY, CDR2 SVGAGI (reference sequence). DNA of the CDR3: TGTGCCAGCAGTTACGAAGATACGCAGTATTTT. This encodes CASSYEDTQYF.

The rearrangement links TRBV27 to TRBJ2-1, with D tentatively TRBD2 (5 bases). The CDR3 has 14 residues. Trimming cost V 1 base and J 15 bases, with 19 bases left between them. Germline CDR1 is MNHEY and CDR2 is SMNVEV (reference sequence). CDR3 loop: CASSLYRSGILPFF. The DNA of the CDR3 is TGTGCCAGCAGTTTATATAGGTCGGGAATATTGCCGTTCTTC.

This chain joins TRBV19 and TRBJ1-5, with unresolved D. Trimming pared 10 bases from V and 5 bases from J, leaving 15 bases between. Germline V CDR1 and CDR2: LNHDA, SQIVND (reference sequence). The CDR3 is 13 residues long. The CDR3 region has the DNA TGTGCCACTCAGGCGGTAGGTCATCAGCCCCAGCATTTT. This translates into CATQAVGHQPQHF.

The rearrangement joins TRBV7-2 to TRBJ1-2; TRBD1 matches at 7 bases. The CDR3 spans 14 residues. Trimming removed 5 bases from V and 6 bases from J; junction bases left unmatched: 9. From germline, CDR1 is SGHTA and CDR2 FQGNSA. CDR3 sequence: CASSPTAGGHGYTF. CDR3 sequence (DNA): TGTGCCAGCAGCCCAACGGCAGGGGGTCATGGCTACACCTTC. Variable domain in full (rest from reference TRBV7-2 and TRBJ1-2): GAGVSQSPSNKVTEKGKDVELRCDPISGHTALYWYRQSLGQGLEFLIYFQGNSAPDKSGLPSDRFSAERTGGSVSTLTIQRTQQEDSAVYLCASSPTAGGHGYTFGSGTRLTVV.

The CDR3: CASSEGSFSGTAAFF. The CDR3 DNA sequence: TGCGCCAGCAGCGAAGGGAGTTTTAGTGGGACAGCAGCTTTCTTT. The rearrangement links TRBV4-1 to TRBJ1-1; 7 bases are shared with TRBD1. Per the germline V gene, CDR1 is MGHRA and CDR2 is YSYEKL. CDR3 length equals 15 residues. With 5 bases clipped from V and 10 bases from J, the junction kept 16 bases outside the gene matches.

The chain carries TRBV7-9 and TRBJ2-5; D uncertain. Germline V lookup: CDR1 SEHNR, CDR2 FQNEAQ (reference sequence). CDR3 length equals 14 residues. The V end was cut by 5 bases, the J end by 0 bases, with 10 bases between. For the CDR3, the DNA is TGTGCCAGCAGCGAAGATTTGTACCAAGAGACCCAGTACTTC. Translating it yields CASSEDLYQETQYF.

The genes are TRBV9 and TRBJ2-2, with 7 positions matching TRBD2. This CDR3 comprises 15 residues. V was pared by 0 bases and J by 5 bases, with 4 bases of the junction left unmatched. Germline-derived CDR1 and CDR2 are SGDLS and YYNGEE. The DNA for the CDR3 is TGTGCCAGCAGCGTAGAGGGAGGGATTACCGGGGAGCTGTTTTTT. It is translated as CASSVEGGITGELFF.

V and J are TRBV30 and TRBJ2-1; D gene ambiguous. The V gene's germline CDR1 is GTSNPN and CDR2 SVGIG (reference sequence). There are 13 residues in the CDR3. V lost 0 bases and J lost 5, with 8 bases in between. The CDR3, as DNA: TGTGCCTGGAGTGTACACAGAGACAATGAGCAGTTCTTC. The encoded protein is CAWSVHRDNEQFF.

The chain recombines TRBV6-5 with TRBJ2-1; 9 nucleotides align to TRBD2. The germline gives CDR1 MNHEY, CDR2 SVGAGI. V dropped 7 bases and J dropped 9; count of bases not matched to a gene: 13. CDR3 length equals 15 residues. The CDR3 DNA is TGTGCCAGCACTTCCGGGACTAGCTTGAAGAGTGAGCAGTTCTTC. Translated, it gives CASTSGTSLKSEQFF.

This rearrangement joins TRBV29-1 to TRBJ2-7, with TRBD2 identical over 8 bases. This CDR3 is built from 13 residues. The germline gives CDR1 SQVTM, CDR2 ANQGSEA. V lost 7 bases and J lost 3; bases outside the gene matches: 8. CDR3 sequence (DNA): TGCAGCGCCGGGGGGGGACTTTTCTACGAGCAGTACTTC. It specifies CSAGGGLFYEQYF.